The source of this TCR beta chain is a study of cytomegalovirus exposure and HLA in healthy donors. Study-wide findings and caveats: The study listed under 200 cytomegalovirus-associated TCR beta chains.

Primers included in the PCR were 60 Vbeta and 13 Jbeta primers. Libraries were prepared by immunoSEQ multiplex PCR; TCRdb keeps only in-frame clonotypes and omits some of them. This sample contains 100,000 to 150,000 clones. A remark on this clone: The target antigen is unknown.

Sequencing used PBMCs. This clonotype was obtained from a man aged 25-45 years in good health and CMV-seronegative.

The DNA of the CDR3 is TGTGCCAGCAGACTACAGGGGGCTTGGGAGACCCAGTACTTC. Protein sequence: CASRLQGAWETQYF. The chain joins TRBV28 to TRBJ2-5; 9 nucleotides align to TRBD1. The V and J ends lost 6 bases and 5 bases, in that order; junction bases with no gene match: 7. This CDR3 has 14 amino acids. CDR1 is MDHEN and CDR2 is SYDVKM in the germline V gene.